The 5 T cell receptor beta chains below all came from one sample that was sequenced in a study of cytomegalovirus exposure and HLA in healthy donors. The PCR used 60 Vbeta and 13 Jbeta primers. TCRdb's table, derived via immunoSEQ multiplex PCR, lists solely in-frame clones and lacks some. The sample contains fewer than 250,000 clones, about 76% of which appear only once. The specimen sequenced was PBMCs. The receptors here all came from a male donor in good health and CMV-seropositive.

The CDR3 here is CASSFAGLGSGANVLTF. The CDR3 DNA reads as TGTGCCAGCAGCTTTGCAGGGTTGGGCTCTGGGGCCAACGTCCTGACTTTC. This sequence joins TRBV5-4 and TRBJ2-6; D perhaps matches TRBD1 (5 bases). Germline V gives CDR1 SGHNT, CDR2 YYREEE (reference sequence). The V gene lost 2 bases and the J gene lost 0 bases, with 12 bases spanning the gap. This CDR3 contains 17 residues.

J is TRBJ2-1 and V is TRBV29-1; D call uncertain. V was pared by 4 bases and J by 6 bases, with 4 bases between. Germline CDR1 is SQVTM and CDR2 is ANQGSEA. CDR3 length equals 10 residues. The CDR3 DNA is TGCAGCGTTGTGGCCAATGAGCAGTTCTTC. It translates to CSVVANEQFF.

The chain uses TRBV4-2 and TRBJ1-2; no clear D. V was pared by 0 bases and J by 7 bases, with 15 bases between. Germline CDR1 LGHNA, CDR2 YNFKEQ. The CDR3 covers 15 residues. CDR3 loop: CASSQDRGWEGGYTF. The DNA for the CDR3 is TGTGCCAGCAGCCAAGACCGGGGATGGGAGGGTGGCTACACCTTC.

The CDR3 region has the DNA TGTGCCAGCTCACCCCAGGGGACCGGGGAGCTGTTTTTT. It codes for CASSPQGTGELFF. The chain has TRBV18 and TRBJ2-2; weak D call: TRBD1 (6 bases). The V end lost 3 bases, the J end lost 5 bases, and 7 bases lay between the germline ends. Germline V gene sequence: CDR1 KGHSH, CDR2 LQKENI. This CDR3 has 13 residues.

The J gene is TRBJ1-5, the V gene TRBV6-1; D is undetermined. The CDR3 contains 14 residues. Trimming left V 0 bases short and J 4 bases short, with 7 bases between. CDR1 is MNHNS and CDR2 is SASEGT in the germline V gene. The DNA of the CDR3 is TGTGCCAGCAGTGAAGCGTCCAGGAATCAGCCCCAGCATTTT. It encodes CASSEASRNQPQHF.